This is a list of T cell receptor beta chains from one sample in a study of blood T cell repertoires in COVID-19. Clones were sequenced by immunoSEQ multiplex PCR, and TCRdb holds only the in-frame ones, with some missing. The table shows a few hundred thousand clones, with about 89% occurring only once. Sequenced sample: peripheral blood. The receptors shown here come from a man in his forties with acute or convalescent COVID-19. CDR3s include the opening cysteine and the closing phenylalanine or tryptophan. The D gene is left open where the match is weak. Only some rows state a clone size, as once, few, many or a class for expanded clones.

D	size	J	V	DNA	CDR3
TRBD2	NA	TRBJ2-5	TRBV11-2	TGTGCCAGCAGCTCCGACCTTAGGACTAGTTTGAGACAAGAGACCCAGTACTTC	CASSSDLRTSLRQETQYF
TRBD1	once	TRBJ1-5	TRBV19	TGTGCCAGTACCACACAGGGGGCCCAGCATTTT	CASTTQGAQHF
TRBD1	NA	TRBJ2-3	TRBV13	TGTGCCAGCAGCTCCCACGGGACAGGGGCAACGGATACGCAGTATTTT	CASSSHGTGATDTQYF
NA	NA	TRBJ1-1	TRBV12-3/TRBV12-4	TGTGCCAGCACCCCGGCGGGGGTCACTGAAGCTTTCTTT	CASTPAGVTEAFF
NA	NA	TRBJ1-1	TRBV6-6	TGTGCCAGCATTGGGAGTTCTAGGGCTGAAGCTTTCTTT	CASIGSSRAEAFF
NA	NA	TRBJ1-2	TRBV2	TGTGCCAGCAATCACTTAAGGGGAGGCTACACCTTC	CASNHLRGGYTF
NA	once	TRBJ1-2	TRBV6-6	TGTGCCAGCAGTTACGGGGAGGGTCTTGAAGGCTACACCTTC	CASSYGEGLEGYTF
NA	NA	TRBJ2-7	TRBV7-2	TGTGCCAGCAGCTTAGTTGGGACGGGAGCTTCCTACGAGCAGTACTTC	CASSLVGTGASYEQYF
NA	NA	TRBJ1-1	TRBV19	TGTGCCAGTAGCTTACAGGGTGCTTTTGAAGCTTTCTTT	CASSLQGAFEAFF
TRBD1	NA	TRBJ2-5	TRBV3-1/TRBV3-2	TGTGCCAGCAGCCCCAGTTTCGGGACAGGGGTCCGGGAGACCCAGTACTTC	CASSPSFGTGVRETQYF
TRBD1	NA	TRBJ1-4	TRBV30	TGTGCCTGGACCAGGGGGCGCGGTAATGAAAAACTGTTTTTT	CAWTRGRGNEKLFF
NA	NA	TRBJ1-3	TRBV28	TGTGCCAGCAGCCCAGGGGTTGGAAACACCATATATTTT	CASSPGVGNTIYF
NA	NA	TRBJ1-5	TRBV21-1	TGTGCCAGCAACCCCAGGTCCAGGGGGAAGGATCAGCCCCAGCATTTT	CASNPRSRGKDQPQHF
NA	NA	TRBJ1-1	TRBV19	TGTGCCAGTAAAGTAGAGGAGGCTTTCTTT	CASKVEEAFF
NA	NA	TRBJ1-6	TRBV10-3	TGTGCCATCAGTGATACGGCGGAAAGAAGAATTAATTCACCCCTCCACTTT	CAISDTAERRINSPLHF
TRBD1	NA	TRBJ2-1	TRBV18	TGTGCCAGCTCTAAGGACAGGGTGTACAATGAGCAGTTCTTC	CASSKDRVYNEQFF
TRBD1	few	TRBJ2-5	TRBV27	TGTGCCAGCAGCGGACAGGGGAAGACCCAGTACTTC	CASSGQGKTQYF
NA	NA	TRBJ2-7	TRBV7-2	TGTGCCAGCAGCTTAGCCCAGGGTAGTAGAGTTCTGCAGTACTTC	CASSLAQGSRVLQYF
TRBD1	NA	TRBJ2-1	TRBV10-3	TGTGCCATCAGCGGGGACAGCAACAATGAGCAGTTCTTC	CAISGDSNNEQFF
NA	NA	TRBJ1-4	TRBV29-1	TGCAGCGCAGGGGTCGCAACTAATGAAAAACTGTTTTTT	CSAGVATNEKLFF
NA	once	TRBJ1-1	TRBV29-1	TGCAGCGTTGATGGGATTGTGGACTATAGGAACACTGAAGCTTTCTTT	CSVDGIVDYRNTEAFF
TRBD2	NA	TRBJ2-2	TRBV2	TGTGCCAGCAGGGGTAGCGGGGCAAGCACCGGGGAGCTGTTTTTT	CASRGSGASTGELFF
NA	NA	TRBJ1-4	TRBV29-1	TGCAGCGTCGGGGAGGATGAAAAACTGTTTTTT	CSVGEDEKLFF
NA	few	TRBJ1-2	TRBV19	TGTGCCAGTAGTGGCCGGGGAGGGGCCAACTATGGCTACACCTTC	CASSGRGGANYGYTF
NA	NA	TRBJ1-2	TRBV18	TGTGCCAGCTCACCTCCCGGTGGGGGGACTGGCTACACCTTC	CASSPPGGGTGYTF
TRBD1	NA	TRBJ2-7	TRBV15	TGTGCCACCAGCAGCCGCCGGGACAGGAGTTACGAGCAGTACTTC	CATSSRRDRSYEQYF
NA	NA	TRBJ2-6	TRBV6-5	TGTGCCGTAAACTCTGGGGCCAACGTCCTGACTTTC	CAVNSGANVLTF
NA	once	TRBJ2-7	TRBV3-1/TRBV3-2	TGTGCCAGCAGCCAAGATGCTGGGCTTGGCTTACCCCAGTACTTC	CASSQDAGLGLPQYF
TRBD2	NA	TRBJ2-7	TRBV29-1	TGCAGCGCGGGACTAGCGGGGGACGGTTCCGAGCAGTACTTC	CSAGLAGDGSEQYF
NA	NA	TRBJ1-2	TRBV2	TGTGCCAGCAGTGATCGACTAACTAACTATGGCTACACCTTC	CASSDRLTNYGYTF
TRBD1	NA	TRBJ2-1	TRBV25-1	TGTGCCAGCAGTGTGGACAGGGTAGGTGAGCAGTTCTTC	CASSVDRVGEQFF
NA	few	TRBJ2-5	TRBV5-4	TGTGCCAGCAGCCCTGGGGGGGGCAGGGAGACCCAGTACTTC	CASSPGGGRETQYF
NA	NA	TRBJ1-2	TRBV27	TGTGCCAGCAGTTTGAGGGGAGGGGGTAATGGCTACACCTTC	CASSLRGGGNGYTF
TRBD2	NA	TRBJ2-3	TRBV30	TGTGCCTGGAGTGTACTGAGAGATAGCGGGATTGGGACGGGTACGCAGTATTTT	CAWSVLRDSGIGTGTQYF
NA	NA	TRBJ2-1	TRBV19	TGTGCCAGTAACCCGGGGTACAATGAGCAGTTCTTC	CASNPGYNEQFF
NA	NA	TRBJ2-7	TRBV9	TGTGCCAGCAGCGCCGGAGGGCGGAGTTCTAACGAGCAGTACTTC	CASSAGGRSSNEQYF
NA	NA	TRBJ2-3	TRBV11-2	TGTGCCAGCAGCTTAGTAGGACAGTATCCAGATACGCAGTATTTT	CASSLVGQYPDTQYF
NA	NA	TRBJ2-2	TRBV9	TGTGCCAGCAGCCCGGAGGGATCGAACACCGGGGAGCTGTTTTTT	CASSPEGSNTGELFF
NA	NA	TRBJ2-1	TRBV18	TGTGCCAGCCTTCGCGGGACGGGAGACATCCCCAATGAGCAGTTCTTC	CASLRGTGDIPNEQFF
NA	once	TRBJ2-3	TRBV20-1	TGCAGTGCTAGAATTGCGGGTACGCAGTATTTT	CSARIAGTQYF
NA	few	TRBJ1-2	TRBV9	TGTGCCAGCAGCGCGGACACGCGAGGCCTTAACTATGGCTACACCTTC	CASSADTRGLNYGYTF
NA	NA	TRBJ1-6	TRBV9	TGTGCCAGCAGCGCCTGGGAGGGCGGATCACCCCTCCACTTT	CASSAWEGGSPLHF
NA	once	TRBJ1-3	TRBV5-4	TGTGCCAGCAGCTTGGAGGGGTTGGGAAACACCATATATTTT	CASSLEGLGNTIYF
TRBD1	once	TRBJ1-1	TRBV18	TGTGCCAGCTCACCAGGGACAGGGAGCGCTTTCTTT	CASSPGTGSAFF
NA	NA	TRBJ1-6	TRBV6-5	TGTGCCAGCAGTTCAACACAGGGTTACCGCTCACCCCTCCACTTT	CASSSTQGYRSPLHF
NA	NA	TRBJ1-4	TRBV7-2	TGTGCCAGCAGCCCCGACGGGGTGGATGAAAAACTGTTTTTT	CASSPDGVDEKLFF
NA	NA	TRBJ2-7	TRBV19	TGTGCCAGTAGTATGATTAATGGGGGCAGCGAGCAGTACTTC	CASSMINGGSEQYF
TRBD1	NA	TRBJ2-7	TRBV13	TGTGCCAGCAGCTTAGGCGCCGGGACAGGGCCGGGGGAGCAGTACTTC	CASSLGAGTGPGEQYF
TRBD1	NA	TRBJ1-3	TRBV29-1	TGCAGCGTTGAGGGGACAGCCGGAAACACCATATATTTT	CSVEGTAGNTIYF